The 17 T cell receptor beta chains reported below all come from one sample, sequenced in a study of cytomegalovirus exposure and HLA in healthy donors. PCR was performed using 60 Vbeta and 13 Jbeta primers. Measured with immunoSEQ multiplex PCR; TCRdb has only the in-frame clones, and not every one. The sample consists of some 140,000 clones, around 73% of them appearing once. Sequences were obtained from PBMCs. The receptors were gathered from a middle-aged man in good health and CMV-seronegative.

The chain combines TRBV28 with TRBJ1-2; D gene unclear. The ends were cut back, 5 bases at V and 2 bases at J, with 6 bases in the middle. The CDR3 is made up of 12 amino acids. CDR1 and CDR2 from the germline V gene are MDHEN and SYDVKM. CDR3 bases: TGTGCCAGCAGTCCAGGAAACTATGGCTACACCTTC. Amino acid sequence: CASSPGNYGYTF.

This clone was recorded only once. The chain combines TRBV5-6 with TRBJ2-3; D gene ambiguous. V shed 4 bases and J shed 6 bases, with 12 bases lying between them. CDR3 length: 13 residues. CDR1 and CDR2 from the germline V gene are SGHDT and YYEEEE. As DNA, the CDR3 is TGTGCCAGCAGCCCGATACGGTCGGATACGCAGTATTTT. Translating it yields CASSPIRSDTQYF. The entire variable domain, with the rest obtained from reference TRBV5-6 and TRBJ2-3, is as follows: DAGVTQSPTHLIKTRGQQVTLRCSPKSGHDTVSWYQQALGQGPQFIFQYYEEEERQRGNFPDRFSGHQFPNYSSELNVNALLLGDSALYLCASSPIRSDTQYFGPGTRLTVL.

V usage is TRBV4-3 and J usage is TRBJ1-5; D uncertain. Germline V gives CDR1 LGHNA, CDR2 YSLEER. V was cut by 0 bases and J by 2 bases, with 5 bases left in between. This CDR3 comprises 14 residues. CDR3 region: CASSQERGNQPQHF. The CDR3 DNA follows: TGCGCCAGCAGCCAAGAGAGGGGCAATCAGCCCCAGCATTTT.

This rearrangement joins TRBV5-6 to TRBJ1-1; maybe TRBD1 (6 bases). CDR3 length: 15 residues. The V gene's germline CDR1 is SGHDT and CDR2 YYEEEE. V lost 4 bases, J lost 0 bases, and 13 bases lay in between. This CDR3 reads CASSATGSMNTEAFF. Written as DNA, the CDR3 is TGTGCCAGCAGCGCGACAGGTTCTATGAACACTGAAGCTTTCTTT. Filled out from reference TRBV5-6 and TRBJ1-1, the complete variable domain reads DAGVTQSPTHLIKTRGQQVTLRCSPKSGHDTVSWYQQALGQGPQFIFQYYEEEERQRGNFPDRFSGHQFPNYSSELNVNALLLGDSALYLCASSATGSMNTEAFFGQGTRLTVV.

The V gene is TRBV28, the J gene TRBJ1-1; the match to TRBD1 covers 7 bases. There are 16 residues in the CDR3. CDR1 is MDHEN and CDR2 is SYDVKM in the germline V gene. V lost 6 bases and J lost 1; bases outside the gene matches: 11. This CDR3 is CASSSPWTGPNTEAFF. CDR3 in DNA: TGTGCCAGCAGCTCACCTTGGACAGGACCGAACACTGAAGCTTTCTTT.

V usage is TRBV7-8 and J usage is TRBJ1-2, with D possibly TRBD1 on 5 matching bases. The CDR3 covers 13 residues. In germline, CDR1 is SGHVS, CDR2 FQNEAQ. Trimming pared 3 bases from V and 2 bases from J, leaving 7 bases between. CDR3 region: CASSFSGNYGYTF. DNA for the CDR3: TGTGCCAGCAGCTTCTCAGGGAACTATGGCTACACCTTC.

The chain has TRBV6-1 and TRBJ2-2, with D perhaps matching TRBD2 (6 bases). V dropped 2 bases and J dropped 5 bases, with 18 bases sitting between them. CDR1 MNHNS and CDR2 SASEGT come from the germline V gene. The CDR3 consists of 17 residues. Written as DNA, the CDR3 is TGTGCCAGCAGTGAAATCGGTAGCGCGGGGAGAACCGGGGAGCTGTTTTTT. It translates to CASSEIGSAGRTGELFF.

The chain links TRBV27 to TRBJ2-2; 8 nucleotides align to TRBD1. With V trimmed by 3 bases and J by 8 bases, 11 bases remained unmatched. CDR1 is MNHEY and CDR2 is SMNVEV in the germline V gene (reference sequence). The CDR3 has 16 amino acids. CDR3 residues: CASSFEWTGIGGELFF. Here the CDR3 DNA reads TGTGCCAGCAGTTTTGAATGGACAGGGATTGGGGGGGAGCTGTTTTTT.

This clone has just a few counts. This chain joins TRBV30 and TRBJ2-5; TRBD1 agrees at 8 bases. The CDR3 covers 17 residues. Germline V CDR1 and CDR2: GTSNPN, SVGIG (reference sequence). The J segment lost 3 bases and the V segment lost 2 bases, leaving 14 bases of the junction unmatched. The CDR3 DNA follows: TGTGCCTGGAGTTCCGGGGCAGGGGGCTTGGGTAAAGAGACCCAGTACTTC. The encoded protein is CAWSSGAGGLGKETQYF.

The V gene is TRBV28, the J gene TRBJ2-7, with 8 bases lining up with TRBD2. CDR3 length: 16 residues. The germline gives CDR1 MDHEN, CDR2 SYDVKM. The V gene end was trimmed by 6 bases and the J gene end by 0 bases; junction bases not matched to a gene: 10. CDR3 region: CASSRRLALSSYEQYF. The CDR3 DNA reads TGTGCCAGCAGCCGAAGACTAGCGTTGAGCTCCTACGAGCAGTACTTC.

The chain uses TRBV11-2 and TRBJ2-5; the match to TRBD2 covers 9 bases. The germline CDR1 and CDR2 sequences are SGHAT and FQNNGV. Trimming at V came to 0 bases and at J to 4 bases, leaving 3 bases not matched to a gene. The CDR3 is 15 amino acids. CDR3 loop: CASSLDWREGETQYF. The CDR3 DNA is TGTGCCAGCAGCTTAGACTGGCGGGAGGGAGAGACCCAGTACTTC. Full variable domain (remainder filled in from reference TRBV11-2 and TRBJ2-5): EAGVAQSPRYKIIEKRQSVAFWCNPISGHATLYWYQQILGQGPKLLIQFQNNGVVDDSQLPKDRFSAERLKGVDSTLKIQPAKLEDSAVYLCASSLDWREGETQYFGPGTRLLVL.

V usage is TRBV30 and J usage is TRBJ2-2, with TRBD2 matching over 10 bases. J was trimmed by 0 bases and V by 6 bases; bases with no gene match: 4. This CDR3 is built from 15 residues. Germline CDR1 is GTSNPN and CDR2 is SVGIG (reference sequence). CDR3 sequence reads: CACPGLAANTGELFF. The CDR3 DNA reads TGTGCCTGCCCAGGACTAGCGGCGAACACCGGGGAGCTGTTTTTT.

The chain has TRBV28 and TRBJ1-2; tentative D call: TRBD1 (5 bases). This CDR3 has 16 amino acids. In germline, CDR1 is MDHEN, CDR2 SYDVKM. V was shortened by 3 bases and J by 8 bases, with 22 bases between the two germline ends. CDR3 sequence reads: CASSFLTLRQLEGYTF. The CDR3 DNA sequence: TGTGCCAGCAGTTTTTTGACCCTCCGACAGTTGGAGGGCTACACCTTC.

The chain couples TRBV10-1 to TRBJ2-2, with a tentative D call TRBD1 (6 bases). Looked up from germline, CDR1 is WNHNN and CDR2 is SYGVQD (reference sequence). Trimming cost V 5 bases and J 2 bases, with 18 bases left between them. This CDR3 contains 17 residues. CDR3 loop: CASSSRPGQLNTGELFF. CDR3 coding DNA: TGCGCCAGCAGTTCTCGTCCCGGACAGCTAAACACCGGGGAGCTGTTTTTT.

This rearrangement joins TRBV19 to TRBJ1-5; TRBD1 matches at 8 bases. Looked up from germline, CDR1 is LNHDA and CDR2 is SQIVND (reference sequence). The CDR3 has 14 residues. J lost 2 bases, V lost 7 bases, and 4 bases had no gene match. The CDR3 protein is CASTTTGGNQPQHF. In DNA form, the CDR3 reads TGTGCCAGTACCACGACAGGGGGCAATCAGCCCCAGCATTTT. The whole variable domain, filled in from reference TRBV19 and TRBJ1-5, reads DGGITQSPKYLFRKEGQNVTLSCEQNLNHDAMYWYRQDPGQGLRLIYYSQIVNDFQKGDIAEGYSVSREKKESFPLTVTSAQKNPTAFYLCASTTTGGNQPQHFGDGTRLSIL.

The CDR3 region has the DNA TGTGCCAGCAGCTTGGGGCCGGAGGAGACCCAGTACTTC. Protein sequence: CASSLGPEETQYF. J is TRBJ2-5 and V is TRBV5-5; D unclear. This CDR3 spans 13 amino acids. Trimming removed 0 bases from V and 5 bases from J, with 8 bases in between. Germline assignment: CDR1 SGHKS and CDR2 YYEKEE (reference sequence).

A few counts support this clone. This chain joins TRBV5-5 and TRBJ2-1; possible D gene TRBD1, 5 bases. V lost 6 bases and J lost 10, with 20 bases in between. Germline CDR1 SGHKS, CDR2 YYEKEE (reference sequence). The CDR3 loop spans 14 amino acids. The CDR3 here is CASIPSTSGLEQFF. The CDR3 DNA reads TGTGCCAGCATACCCTCGACCTCAGGGCTGGAGCAGTTCTTC.